This record concerns one T cell receptor (beta chain) sequence. This entry belongs to a study of technical replicates of blood from several donors. V was shortened by 8 bases and J by 0 bases, with 8 bases between the two germline ends. Per germline, CDR1 MNHEY and CDR2 SVGAGI. The CDR3 runs to 13 residues. Here immunoSEQ multiplex PCR was the method, and the copy in TCRdb shows in-frame clones only, minus some. The repertoire holds about 100,000 clones, with around 95% as singletons. The clonotype comes from a human donor in good health. The sample comprised T cells isolated from PBMCs. The V gene is TRBV6-5, the J gene TRBJ1-5, with unresolved D. Here the CDR3 DNA reads TGTGCCAGCCTGGGAGATAGCAATCAGCCCCAGCATTTT. Residues: CASLGDSNQPQHF.